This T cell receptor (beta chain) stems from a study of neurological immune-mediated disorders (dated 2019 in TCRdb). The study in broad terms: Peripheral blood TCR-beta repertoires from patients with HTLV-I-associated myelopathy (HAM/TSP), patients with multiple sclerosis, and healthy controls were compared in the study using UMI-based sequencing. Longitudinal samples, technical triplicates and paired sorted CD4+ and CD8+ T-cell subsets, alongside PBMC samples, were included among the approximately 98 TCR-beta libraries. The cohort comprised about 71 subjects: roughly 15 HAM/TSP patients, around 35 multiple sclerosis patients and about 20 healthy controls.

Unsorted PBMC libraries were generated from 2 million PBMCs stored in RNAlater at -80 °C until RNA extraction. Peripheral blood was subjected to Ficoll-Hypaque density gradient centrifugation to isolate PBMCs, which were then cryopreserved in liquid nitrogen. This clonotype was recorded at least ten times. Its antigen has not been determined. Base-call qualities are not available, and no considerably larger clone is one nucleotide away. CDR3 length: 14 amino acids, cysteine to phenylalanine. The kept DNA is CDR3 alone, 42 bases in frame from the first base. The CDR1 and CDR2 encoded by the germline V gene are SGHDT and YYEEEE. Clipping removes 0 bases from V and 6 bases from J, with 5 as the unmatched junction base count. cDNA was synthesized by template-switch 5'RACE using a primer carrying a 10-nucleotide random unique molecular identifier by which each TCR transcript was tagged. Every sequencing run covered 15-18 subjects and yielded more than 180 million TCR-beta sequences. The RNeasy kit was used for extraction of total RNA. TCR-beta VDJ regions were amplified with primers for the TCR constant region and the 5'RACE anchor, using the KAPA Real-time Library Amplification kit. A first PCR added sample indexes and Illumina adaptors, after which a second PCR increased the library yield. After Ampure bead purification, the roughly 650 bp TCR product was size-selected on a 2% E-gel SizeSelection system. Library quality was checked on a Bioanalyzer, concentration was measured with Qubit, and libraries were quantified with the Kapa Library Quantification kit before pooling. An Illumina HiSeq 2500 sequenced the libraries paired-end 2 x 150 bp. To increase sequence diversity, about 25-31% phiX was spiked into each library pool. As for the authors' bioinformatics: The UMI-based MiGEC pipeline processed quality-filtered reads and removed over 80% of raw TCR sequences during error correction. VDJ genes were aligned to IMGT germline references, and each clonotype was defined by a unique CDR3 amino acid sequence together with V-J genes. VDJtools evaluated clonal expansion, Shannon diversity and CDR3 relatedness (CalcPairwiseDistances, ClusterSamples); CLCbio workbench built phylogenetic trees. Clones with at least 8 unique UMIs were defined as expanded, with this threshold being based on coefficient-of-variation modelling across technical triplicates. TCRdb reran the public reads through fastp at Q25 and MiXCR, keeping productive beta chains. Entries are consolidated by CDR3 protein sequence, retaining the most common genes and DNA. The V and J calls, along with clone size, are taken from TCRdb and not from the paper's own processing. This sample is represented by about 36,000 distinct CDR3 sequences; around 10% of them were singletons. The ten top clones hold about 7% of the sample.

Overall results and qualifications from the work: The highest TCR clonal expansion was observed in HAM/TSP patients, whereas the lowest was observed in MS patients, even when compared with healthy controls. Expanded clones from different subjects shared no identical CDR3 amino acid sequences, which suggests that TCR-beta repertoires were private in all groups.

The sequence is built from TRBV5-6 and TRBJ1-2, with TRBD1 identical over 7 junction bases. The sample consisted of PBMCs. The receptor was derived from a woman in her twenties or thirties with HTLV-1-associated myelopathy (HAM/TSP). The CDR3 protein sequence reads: CASSLGTGGDGYTF. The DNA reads TGTGCCAGCAGCTTGGGGACAGGAGGCGATGGCTACACCTTC. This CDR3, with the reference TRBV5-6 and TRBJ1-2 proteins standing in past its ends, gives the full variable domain DAGVTQSPTHLIKTRGQQVTLRCSPKSGHDTVSWYQQALGQGPQFIFQYYEEEERQRGNFPDRFSGHQFPNYSSELNVNALLLGDSALYLCASSLGTGGDGYTFGSGTRLTVV.